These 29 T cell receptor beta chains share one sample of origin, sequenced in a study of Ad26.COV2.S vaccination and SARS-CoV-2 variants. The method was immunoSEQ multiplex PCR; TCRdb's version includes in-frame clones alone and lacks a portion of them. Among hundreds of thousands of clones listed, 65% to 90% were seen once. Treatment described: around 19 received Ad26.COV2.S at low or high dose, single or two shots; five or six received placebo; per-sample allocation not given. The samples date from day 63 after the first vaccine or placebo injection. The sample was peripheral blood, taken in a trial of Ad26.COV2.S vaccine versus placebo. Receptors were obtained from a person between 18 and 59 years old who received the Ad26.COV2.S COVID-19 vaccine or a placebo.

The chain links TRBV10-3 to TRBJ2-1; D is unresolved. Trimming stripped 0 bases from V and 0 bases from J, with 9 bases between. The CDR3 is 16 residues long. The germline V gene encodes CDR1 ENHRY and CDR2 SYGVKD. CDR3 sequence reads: CAISESAPSSYNEQFF. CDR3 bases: TGTGCCATCAGTGAGTCTGCCCCTAGCTCCTACAATGAGCAGTTCTTC.

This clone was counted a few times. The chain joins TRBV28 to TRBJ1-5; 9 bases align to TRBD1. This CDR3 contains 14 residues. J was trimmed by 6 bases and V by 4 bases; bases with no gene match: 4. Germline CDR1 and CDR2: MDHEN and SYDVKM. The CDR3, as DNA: TGTGCCAGCAGTTCCGGGACAGGGCTTCAGCCCCAGCATTTT. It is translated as CASSSGTGLQPQHF.

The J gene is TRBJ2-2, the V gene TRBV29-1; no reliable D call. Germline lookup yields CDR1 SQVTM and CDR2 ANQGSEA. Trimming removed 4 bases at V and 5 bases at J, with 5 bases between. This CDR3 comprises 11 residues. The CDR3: CSVVGTGELFF. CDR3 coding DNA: TGCAGCGTTGTGGGAACCGGGGAGCTGTTTTTT.

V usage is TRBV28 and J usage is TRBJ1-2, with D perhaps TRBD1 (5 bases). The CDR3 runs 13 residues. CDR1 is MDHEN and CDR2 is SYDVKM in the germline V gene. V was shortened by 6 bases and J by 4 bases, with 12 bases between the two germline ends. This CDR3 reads CASSRGRGYGYTF. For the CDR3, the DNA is TGTGCCAGCAGCCGGGGGAGGGGCTATGGCTACACCTTC.

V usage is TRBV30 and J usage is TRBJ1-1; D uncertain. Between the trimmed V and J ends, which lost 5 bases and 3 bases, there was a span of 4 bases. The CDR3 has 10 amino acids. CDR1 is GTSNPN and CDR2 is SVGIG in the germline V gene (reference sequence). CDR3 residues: CAWSYTEAFF. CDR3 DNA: TGTGCCTGGTCCTACACTGAAGCTTTCTTT.

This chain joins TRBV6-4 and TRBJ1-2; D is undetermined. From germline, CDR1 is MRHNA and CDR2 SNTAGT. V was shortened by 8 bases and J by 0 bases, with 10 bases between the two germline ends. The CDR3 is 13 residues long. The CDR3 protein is CASLDGANYGYTF. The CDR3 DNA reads TGTGCCAGCTTGGACGGAGCTAACTATGGCTACACCTTC.

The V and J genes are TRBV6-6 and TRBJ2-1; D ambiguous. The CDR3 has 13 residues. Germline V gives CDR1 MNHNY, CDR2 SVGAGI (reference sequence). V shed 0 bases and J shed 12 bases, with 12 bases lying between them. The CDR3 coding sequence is TGTGCCAGCAGTTACTCTGAGCTCCCTTGGCAGTTCTTC. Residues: CASSYSELPWQFF.

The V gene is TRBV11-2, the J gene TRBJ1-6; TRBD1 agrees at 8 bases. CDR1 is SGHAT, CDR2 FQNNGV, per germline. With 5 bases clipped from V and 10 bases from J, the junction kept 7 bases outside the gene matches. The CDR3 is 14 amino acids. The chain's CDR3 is CASSLTGVSSPLHF. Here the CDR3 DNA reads TGTGCCAGCAGCCTGACAGGGGTTAGCTCACCCCTCCACTTT.

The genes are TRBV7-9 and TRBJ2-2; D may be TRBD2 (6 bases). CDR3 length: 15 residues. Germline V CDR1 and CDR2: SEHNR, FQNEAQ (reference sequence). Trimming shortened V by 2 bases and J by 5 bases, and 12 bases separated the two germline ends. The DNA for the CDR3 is TGTGCCAGCAGCTTACAGGGAGGACTAACCGGGGAGCTGTTTTTT. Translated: CASSLQGGLTGELFF. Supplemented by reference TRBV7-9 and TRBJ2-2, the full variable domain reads DTGVSQNPRHKITKRGQNVTFRCDPISEHNRLYWYRQTLGQGPEFLTYFQNEAQLEKSRLLSDRFSAERPKGSFSTLEIQRTEQGDSAMYLCASSLQGGLTGELFFGEGSRLTVL.

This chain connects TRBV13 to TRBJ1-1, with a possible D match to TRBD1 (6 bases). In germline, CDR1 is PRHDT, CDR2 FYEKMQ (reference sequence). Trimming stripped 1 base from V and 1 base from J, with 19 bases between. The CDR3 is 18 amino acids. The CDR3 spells CASSLAGGPRVGNTEAFF. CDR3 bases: TGTGCCAGCAGCTTAGCGGGGGGGCCGCGTGTGGGGAACACTGAAGCTTTCTTT.

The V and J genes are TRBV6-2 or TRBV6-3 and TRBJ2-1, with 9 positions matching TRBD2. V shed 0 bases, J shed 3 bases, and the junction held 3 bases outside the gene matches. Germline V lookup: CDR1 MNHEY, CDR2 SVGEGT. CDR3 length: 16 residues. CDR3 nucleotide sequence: TGTGCCAGCAGTTACTCGGGGCGGGAGGGCTACAATGAGCAGTTCTTC. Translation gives CASSYSGREGYNEQFF.

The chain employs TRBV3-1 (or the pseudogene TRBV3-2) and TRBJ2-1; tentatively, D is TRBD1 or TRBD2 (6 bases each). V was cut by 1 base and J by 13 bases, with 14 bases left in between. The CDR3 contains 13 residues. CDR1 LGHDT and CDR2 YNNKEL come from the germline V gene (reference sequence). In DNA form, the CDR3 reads TGTGCCAGCAGCCAAGTTTCGGGGGCGATACAGTTCTTC. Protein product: CASSQVSGAIQFF.

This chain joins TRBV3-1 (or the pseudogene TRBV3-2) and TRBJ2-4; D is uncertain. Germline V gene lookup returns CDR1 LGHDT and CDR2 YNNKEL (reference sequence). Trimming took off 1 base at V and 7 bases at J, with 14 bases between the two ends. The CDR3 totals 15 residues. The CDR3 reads CASSQGRAGLNIQYF. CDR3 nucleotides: TGTGCCAGCAGCCAAGGTAGGGCCGGGTTGAACATTCAGTACTTC.

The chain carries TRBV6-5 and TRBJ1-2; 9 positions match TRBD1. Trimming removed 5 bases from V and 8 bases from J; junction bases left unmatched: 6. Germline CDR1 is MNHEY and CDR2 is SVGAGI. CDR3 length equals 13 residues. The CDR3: CASSPQGAKGYTF. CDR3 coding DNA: TGTGCCAGCAGTCCACAGGGGGCGAAGGGCTACACCTTC.

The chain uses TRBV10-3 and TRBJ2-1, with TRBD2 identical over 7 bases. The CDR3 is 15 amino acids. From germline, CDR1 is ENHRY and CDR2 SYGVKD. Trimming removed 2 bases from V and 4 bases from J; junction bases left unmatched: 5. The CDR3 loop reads CAISELLAEYNEQFF. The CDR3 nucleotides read TGTGCCATCAGTGAGCTGCTAGCGGAGTACAATGAGCAGTTCTTC.

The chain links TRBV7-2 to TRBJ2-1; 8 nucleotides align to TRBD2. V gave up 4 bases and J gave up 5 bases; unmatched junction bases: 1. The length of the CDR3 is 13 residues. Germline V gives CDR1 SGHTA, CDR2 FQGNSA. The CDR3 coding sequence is TGTGCCAGCAGCTCGACTAGCGACAATGAGCAGTTCTTC. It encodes CASSSTSDNEQFF.

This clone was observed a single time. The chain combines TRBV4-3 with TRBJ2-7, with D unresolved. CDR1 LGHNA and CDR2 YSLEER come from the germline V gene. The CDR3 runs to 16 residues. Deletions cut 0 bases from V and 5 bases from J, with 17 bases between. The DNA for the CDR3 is TGCGCCAGCAGCCAAGATGGGGTCGGGCTCGTGGACGAGCAGTACTTC. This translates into CASSQDGVGLVDEQYF.

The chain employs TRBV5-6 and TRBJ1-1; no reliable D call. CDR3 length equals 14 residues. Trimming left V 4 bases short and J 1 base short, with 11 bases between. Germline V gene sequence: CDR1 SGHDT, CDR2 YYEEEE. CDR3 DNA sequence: TGTGCCAGCAGCCGAGGACTGACGAACACTGAAGCTTTCTTT. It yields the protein CASSRGLTNTEAFF.

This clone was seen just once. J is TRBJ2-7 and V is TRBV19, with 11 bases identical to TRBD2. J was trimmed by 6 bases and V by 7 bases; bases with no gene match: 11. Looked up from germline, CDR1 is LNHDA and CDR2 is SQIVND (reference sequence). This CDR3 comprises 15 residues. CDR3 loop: CASTNALAGAREQYF. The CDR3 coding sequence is TGTGCCAGTACCAACGCACTAGCGGGAGCCCGCGAGCAGTACTTC.

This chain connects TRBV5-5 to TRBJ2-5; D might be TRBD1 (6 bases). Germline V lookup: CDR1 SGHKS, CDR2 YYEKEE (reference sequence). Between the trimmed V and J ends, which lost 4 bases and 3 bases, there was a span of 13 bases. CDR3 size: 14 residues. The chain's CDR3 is CASSKIQGKETQYF. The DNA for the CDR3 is TGTGCCAGCAGCAAGATACAGGGAAAAGAGACCCAGTACTTC.

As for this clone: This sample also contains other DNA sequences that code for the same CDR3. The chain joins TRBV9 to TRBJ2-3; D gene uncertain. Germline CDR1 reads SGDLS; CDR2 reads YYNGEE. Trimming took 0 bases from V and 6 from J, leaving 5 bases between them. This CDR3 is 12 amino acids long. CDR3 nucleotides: TGTGCCAGCAGCGTAGAAGTGGATACGCAGTATTTT. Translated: CASSVEVDTQYF.

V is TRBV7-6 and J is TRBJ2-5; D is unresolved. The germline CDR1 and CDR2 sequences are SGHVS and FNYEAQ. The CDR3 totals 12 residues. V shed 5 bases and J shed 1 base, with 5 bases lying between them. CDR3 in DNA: TGTGCCAGCAGCCACCGCCAAGAGACCCAGTACTTC. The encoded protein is CASSHRQETQYF.

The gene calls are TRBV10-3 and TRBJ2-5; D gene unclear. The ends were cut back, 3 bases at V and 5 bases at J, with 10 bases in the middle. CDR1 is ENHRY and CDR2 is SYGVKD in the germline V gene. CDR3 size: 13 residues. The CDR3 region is CAISEGPPETQYF. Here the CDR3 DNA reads TGTGCCATCAGTGAAGGACCTCCCGAGACCCAGTACTTC.

This chain's CDR3 is CASSVEGRPQHF. The DNA for the CDR3 is TGTGCCAGTAGTGTCGAGGGAAGGCCCCAGCATTTT. The V and J genes are TRBV19 and TRBJ1-5; no clear D gene. Trimming cost V 5 bases and J 9 bases, with 11 bases left between them. The germline V gene encodes CDR1 LNHDA and CDR2 SQIVND (reference sequence). The CDR3 spans 12 residues.

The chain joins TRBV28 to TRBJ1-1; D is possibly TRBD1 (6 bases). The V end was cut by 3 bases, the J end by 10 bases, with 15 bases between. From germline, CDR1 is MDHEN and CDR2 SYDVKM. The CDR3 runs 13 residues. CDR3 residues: CASSFQGRGVAFF. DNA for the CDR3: TGTGCCAGCAGTTTCCAGGGGCGAGGAGTAGCTTTCTTT.

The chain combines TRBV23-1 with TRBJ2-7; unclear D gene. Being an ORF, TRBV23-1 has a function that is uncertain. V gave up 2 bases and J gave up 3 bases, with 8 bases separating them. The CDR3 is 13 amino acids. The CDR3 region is CASSQRKDYEQYF. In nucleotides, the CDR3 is TGCGCCAGCAGTCAACGTAAAGACTACGAGCAGTACTTC.

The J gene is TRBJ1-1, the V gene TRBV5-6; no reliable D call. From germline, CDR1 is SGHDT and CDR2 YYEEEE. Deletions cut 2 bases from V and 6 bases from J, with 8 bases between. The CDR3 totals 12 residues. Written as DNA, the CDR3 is TGTGCCAGCAGCTTCGGACTCTCTGAAGCTTTCTTT. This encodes CASSFGLSEAFF.

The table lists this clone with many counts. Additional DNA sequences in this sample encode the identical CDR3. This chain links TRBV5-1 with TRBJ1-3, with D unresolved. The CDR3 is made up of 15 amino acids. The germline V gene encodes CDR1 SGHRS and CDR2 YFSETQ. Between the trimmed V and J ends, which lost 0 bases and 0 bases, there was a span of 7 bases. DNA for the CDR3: TGCGCCAGCAGCTTGGGTCCGAGCTCTGGAAACACCATATATTTT. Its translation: CASSLGPSSGNTIYF.

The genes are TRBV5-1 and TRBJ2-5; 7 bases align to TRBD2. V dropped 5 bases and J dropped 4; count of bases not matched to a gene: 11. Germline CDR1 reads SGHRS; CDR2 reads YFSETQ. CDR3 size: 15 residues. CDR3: CASRAISSGIETQYF. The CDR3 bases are TGCGCCAGCAGGGCGATATCTAGCGGTATAGAGACCCAGTACTTC.